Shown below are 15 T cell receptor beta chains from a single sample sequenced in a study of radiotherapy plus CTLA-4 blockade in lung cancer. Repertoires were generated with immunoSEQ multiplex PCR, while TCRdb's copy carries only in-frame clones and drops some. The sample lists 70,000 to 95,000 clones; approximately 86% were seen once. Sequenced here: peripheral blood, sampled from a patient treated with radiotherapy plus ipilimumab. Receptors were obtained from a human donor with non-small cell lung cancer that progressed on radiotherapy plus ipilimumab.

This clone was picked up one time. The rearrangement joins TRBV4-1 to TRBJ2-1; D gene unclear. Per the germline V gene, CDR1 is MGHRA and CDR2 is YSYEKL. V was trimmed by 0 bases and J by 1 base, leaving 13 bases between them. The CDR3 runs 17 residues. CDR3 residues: CASSQEATVGSYNEQFF. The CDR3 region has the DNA TGCGCCAGCAGCCAAGAGGCAACGGTGGGGTCCTACAATGAGCAGTTCTTC.

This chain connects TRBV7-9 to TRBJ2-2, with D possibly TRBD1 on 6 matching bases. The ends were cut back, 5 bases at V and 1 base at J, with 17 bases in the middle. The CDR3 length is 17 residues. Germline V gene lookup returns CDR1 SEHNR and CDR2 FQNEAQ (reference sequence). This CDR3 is CASSPSRGEVNTGELFF. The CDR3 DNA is TGTGCCAGCAGCCCTTCCAGGGGCGAAGTGAACACCGGGGAGCTGTTTTTT.

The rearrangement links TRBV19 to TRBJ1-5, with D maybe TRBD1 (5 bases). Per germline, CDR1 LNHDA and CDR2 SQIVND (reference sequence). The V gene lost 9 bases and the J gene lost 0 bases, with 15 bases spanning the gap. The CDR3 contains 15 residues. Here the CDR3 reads CASNRNTYSNQPQHF. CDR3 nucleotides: TGTGCCAGCAACAGGAATACTTATAGCAATCAGCCCCAGCATTTT.

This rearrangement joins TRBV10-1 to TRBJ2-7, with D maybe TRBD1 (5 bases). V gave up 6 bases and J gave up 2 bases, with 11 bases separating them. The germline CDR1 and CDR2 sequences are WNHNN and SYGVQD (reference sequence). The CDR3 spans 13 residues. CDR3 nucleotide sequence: TGCGCCAGCAGGGGGCCACCCCCCTACGAGCAGTACTTC. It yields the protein CASRGPPPYEQYF.

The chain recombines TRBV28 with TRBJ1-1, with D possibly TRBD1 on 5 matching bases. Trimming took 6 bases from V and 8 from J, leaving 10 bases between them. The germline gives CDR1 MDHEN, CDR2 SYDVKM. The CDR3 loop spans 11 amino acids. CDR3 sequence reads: CASRTWTEAFF. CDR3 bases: TGTGCCAGCAGGACTTGGACAGAAGCTTTCTTT.

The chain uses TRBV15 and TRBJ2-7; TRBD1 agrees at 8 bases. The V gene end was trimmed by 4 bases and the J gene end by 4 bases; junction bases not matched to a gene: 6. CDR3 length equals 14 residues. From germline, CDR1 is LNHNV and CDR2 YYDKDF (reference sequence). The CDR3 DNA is TGTGCCACCAGCATGGACAGGGACCGATACGAGCAGTACTTC. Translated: CATSMDRDRYEQYF.

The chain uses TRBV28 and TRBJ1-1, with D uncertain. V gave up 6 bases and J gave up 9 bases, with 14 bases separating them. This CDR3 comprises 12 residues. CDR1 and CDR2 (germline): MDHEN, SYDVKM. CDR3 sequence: CASRTPLGKAFF. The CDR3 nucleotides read TGTGCCAGCAGGACGCCGTTAGGTAAAGCTTTCTTT.

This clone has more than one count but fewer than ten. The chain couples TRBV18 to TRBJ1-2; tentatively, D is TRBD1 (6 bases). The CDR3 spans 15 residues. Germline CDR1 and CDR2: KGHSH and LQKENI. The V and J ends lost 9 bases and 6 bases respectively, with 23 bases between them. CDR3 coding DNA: TGTGCCAGTACGGATCCACAGGGAGGTGTGAATGGCTACACCTTC. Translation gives CASTDPQGGVNGYTF.

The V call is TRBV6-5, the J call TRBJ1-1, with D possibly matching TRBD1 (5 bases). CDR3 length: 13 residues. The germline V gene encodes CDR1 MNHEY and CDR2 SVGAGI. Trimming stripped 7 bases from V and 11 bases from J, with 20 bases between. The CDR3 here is CASTPIGAAGAFF. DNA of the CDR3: TGTGCCAGCACCCCCATTGGGGCAGCAGGCGCTTTCTTT.

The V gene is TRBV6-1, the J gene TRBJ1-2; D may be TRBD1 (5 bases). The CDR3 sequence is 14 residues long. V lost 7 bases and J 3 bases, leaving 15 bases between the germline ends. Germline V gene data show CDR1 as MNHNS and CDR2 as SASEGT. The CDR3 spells CASIGGAQDYGYTF. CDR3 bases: TGTGCCAGCATTGGAGGGGCGCAGGACTATGGCTACACCTTC.

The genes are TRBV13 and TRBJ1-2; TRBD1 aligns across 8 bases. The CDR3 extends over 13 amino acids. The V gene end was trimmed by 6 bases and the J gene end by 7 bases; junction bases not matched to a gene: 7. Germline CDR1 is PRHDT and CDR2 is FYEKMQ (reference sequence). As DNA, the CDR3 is TGTGCCAGCAGTGCCCTTGACAGGGGTGGCTACACCTTC. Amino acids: CASSALDRGGYTF.

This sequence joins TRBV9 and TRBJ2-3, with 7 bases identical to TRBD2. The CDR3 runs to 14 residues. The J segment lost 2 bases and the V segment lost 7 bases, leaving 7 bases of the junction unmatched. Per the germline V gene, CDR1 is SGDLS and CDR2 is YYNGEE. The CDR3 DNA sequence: TGTGCCAGCGGGGGGACTATGCTCACAGATACGCAGTATTTT. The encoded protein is CASGGTMLTDTQYF.

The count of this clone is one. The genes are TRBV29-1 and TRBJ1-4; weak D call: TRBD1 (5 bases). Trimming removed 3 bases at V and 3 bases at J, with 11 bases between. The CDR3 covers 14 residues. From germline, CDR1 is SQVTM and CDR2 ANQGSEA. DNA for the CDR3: TGCAGCGTTGACCCTGGGGCTGCTAATGAAAAACTGTTTTTT. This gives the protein CSVDPGAANEKLFF.

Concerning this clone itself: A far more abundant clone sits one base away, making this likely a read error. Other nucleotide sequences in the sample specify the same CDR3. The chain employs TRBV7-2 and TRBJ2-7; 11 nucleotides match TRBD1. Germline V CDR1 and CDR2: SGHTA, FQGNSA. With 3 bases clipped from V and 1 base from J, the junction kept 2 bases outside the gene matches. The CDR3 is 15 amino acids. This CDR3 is CASSFGQGASYEQYF. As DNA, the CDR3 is TGTGCCAGCAGCTTCGGACAGGGGGCATCCTACGAGCAGTACTTC.

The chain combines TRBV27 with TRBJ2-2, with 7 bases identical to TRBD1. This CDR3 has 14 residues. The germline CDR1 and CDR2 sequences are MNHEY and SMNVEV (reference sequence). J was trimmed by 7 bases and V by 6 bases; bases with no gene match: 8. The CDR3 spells CASRKFPGGGELFF. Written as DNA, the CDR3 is TGTGCCAGCAGAAAGTTCCCAGGGGGCGGGGAGCTGTTTTTT.